This passage covers 8 T cell receptor beta chains from one sample sequenced in a study of control samples from healthy donors and cancer patients (dated by TCRdb to between 2020 and 2021). The library was obtained by the immunoSEQ multiplex PCR assay. Imported from immuneACCESS, the table was reduced by TCRdb to in-frame sequences with V and J called. These copies leave out some clones; in studies compared against another copy, an unresolved V gene accounts for under half, and the cause of the remainder is not known. A total of about 15,000 clones appear in this sample, less than 90% of them only once. The ten largest clones add up to approximately 30% of the sample. Sequenced: PBMCs. Receptors were obtained from a man aged 55 to 69 with head and neck cancer.

V usage is TRBV25-1 and J usage is TRBJ1-1; tentatively, D is TRBD1 (6 bases). CDR1 and CDR2 from the germline V gene are MGHDK and SYGVNS. V lost 1 base, J lost 4 bases, and 13 bases lay in between. The CDR3 length is 15 residues. CDR3 nucleotides: TGTGCCAGCAGTGAATGGGGGCAGGTGAGCACTGAAGCTTTCTTT. As protein: CASSEWGQVSTEAFF.

CDR3 DNA: TGTGCCAGCTCACCCGGGACAGGGGGGAATTCACCCCTCCACTTT. Amino acid sequence: CASSPGTGGNSPLHF. This chain links TRBV18 with TRBJ1-6; 11 bases map to TRBD1. Germline V CDR1 and CDR2: KGHSH, LQKENI. The CDR3 spans 15 residues. The V and J ends lost 3 bases and 7 bases, in that order; junction bases with no gene match: 2.

The rearrangement uses TRBV5-1 and TRBJ1-2; 11 bases agree with TRBD1. With 5 bases clipped from V and 2 bases from J, the junction kept 11 bases outside the gene matches. The germline V gene has CDR1 SGHRS and CDR2 YFSETQ. This CDR3 region has 17 residues. The CDR3 loop reads CASRLRPRDRGNYGYTF. CDR3 coding DNA: TGCGCCAGCAGGCTGAGGCCCCGGGACAGGGGGAACTATGGCTACACCTTC.

The chain couples TRBV6-5 to TRBJ1-1, with D unclear. The CDR3 runs to 13 residues. Germline lookup yields CDR1 MNHEY and CDR2 SVGAGI. V was shortened by 10 bases and J by 1 base, with 13 bases between the two germline ends. The CDR3 loop is CATPRSGNTEAFF. DNA of the CDR3: TGTGCCACCCCCCGGTCCGGGAACACTGAAGCTTTCTTT.

The chain is built from TRBV11-3 and TRBJ2-1; weak D call: TRBD1 (6 bases). Trimming removed 0 bases at V and 4 bases at J, with 7 bases between. This CDR3 spans 14 amino acids. Per germline, CDR1 SGHNT and CDR2 YENEEA. The CDR3 nucleotides read TGTGCCAGCAGCTTAGAGGGGGCATACAATGAGCAGTTCTTC. This translates into CASSLEGAYNEQFF.

This chain joins TRBV27 and TRBJ2-5; 7 positions agree with TRBD1. With V trimmed by 5 bases and J by 6 bases, 6 bases remained unmatched. Germline V gene data show CDR1 as MNHEY and CDR2 as SMNVEV (reference sequence). This CDR3 comprises 13 residues. The CDR3 bases are TGTGCCAGCAGTGTAAGGGGGCAACAGACCCAGTACTTC. Its translation is CASSVRGQQTQYF.

V gene TRBV6-2 or TRBV6-3 combines with J gene TRBJ1-2; perhaps TRBD1 as D (5 bases). The CDR3 extends over 15 amino acids. The germline V and J ends were trimmed by 6 bases and 0 bases, with 14 bases remaining between them. CDR1 is MNHEY, CDR2 SVGEGT, per germline. The CDR3, as DNA: TGTGCCAGCAGCTTAAGACAGATAGCTAACTATGGCTACACCTTC. It yields the protein CASSLRQIANYGYTF.

The V call is TRBV6-5, the J call TRBJ1-2; 7 nucleotides align to TRBD1. Germline CDR1 reads MNHEY; CDR2 reads SVGAGI. The CDR3 contains 13 residues. V lost 6 bases and J lost 4; bases outside the gene matches: 5. CDR3 in amino acids: CASRSTGFYGYTF. The CDR3 DNA sequence: TGTGCCAGCAGATCGACAGGGTTCTATGGCTACACCTTC.